Listed below are T cell receptor beta chains from one sample, sequenced in a study of CD8 T cells in ankylosing spondylitis. TCRdb redid the calling of the 5' RACE reads with MiXCR, one entry per CDR3 protein. The sample has 700,000 to 850,000 distinct CDR3 sequences, roughly 10% seen once. Sequenced: blood, either unsorted or a sorted T cell fraction (not recorded which). All receptors come from a male donor with ankylosing spondylitis. Both conserved end residues are part of each CDR3. Each record gives: CDR3 protein, CDR3 DNA, V gene, clone size, D gene, J gene. A D gene is named only where the DNA matches it firmly. Some rows mark clone size as missing; the rest say once, few, many or name a class of expanded clone.

cdr3_aa: CASSLFAGSNYGYTF
cdr3_nt: TGTGCCAGCAGCTTGTTCGCCGGGTCTAACTATGGCTACACCTTC
v_call: TRBV7-2
clone_size: many
d_call: .
j_call: TRBJ1-2

cdr3_aa: CAIRDYNEQFF
cdr3_nt: TGTGCCATCAGAGACTACAATGAGCAGTTCTTC
v_call: TRBV10-3
clone_size: .
d_call: .
j_call: TRBJ2-1

cdr3_aa: CASSPEGGERDEQYF
cdr3_nt: TGTGCCAGCAGTCCAGAGGGGGGTGAGCGGGACGAGCAGTACTTC
v_call: TRBV6-1
clone_size: few
d_call: .
j_call: TRBJ2-7

cdr3_aa: CSASPLVADRPETQYF
cdr3_nt: TGCAGTGCTAGCCCCCTCGTGGCCGATAGGCCGGAGACCCAGTACTTC
v_call: TRBV20-1
clone_size: many
d_call: .
j_call: TRBJ2-5

cdr3_aa: CASSPRGLAGVETQYF
cdr3_nt: TGTGCCAGCAGCCCGAGGGGGCTAGCGGGAGTAGAGACCCAGTACTTC
v_call: TRBV7-9
clone_size: .
d_call: TRBD2
j_call: TRBJ2-5

cdr3_aa: CASSYAGRGSYEQYF
cdr3_nt: TGTGCCAGCAGTTACGCTGGCAGGGGATCCTACGAGCAGTACTTC
v_call: TRBV6-5
clone_size: many
d_call: .
j_call: TRBJ2-7

cdr3_aa: CASSLWDTSYEQYF
cdr3_nt: TGTGCCAGCAGCTTATGGGACACCTCCTACGAGCAGTACTTC
v_call: TRBV7-2
clone_size: .
d_call: .
j_call: TRBJ2-7

cdr3_aa: CARSFWTDYGYTF
cdr3_nt: TGTGCCAGATCCTTTTGGACGGACTATGGCTACACCTTC
v_call: TRBV6-6
clone_size: .
d_call: .
j_call: TRBJ1-2

cdr3_aa: CASSAYRGPNSPLHF
cdr3_nt: TGTGCCAGCAGTGCCTACAGGGGGCCTAATTCACCCCTCCACTTT
v_call: TRBV28
clone_size: few
d_call: TRBD1
j_call: TRBJ1-6

cdr3_aa: CASSYSITGSYEQYF
cdr3_nt: TGTGCCAGCAGTTACTCTATAACTGGCTCCTACGAGCAGTACTTC
v_call: TRBV6-5
clone_size: .
d_call: .
j_call: TRBJ2-7

cdr3_aa: CASTGLAGGQETQYF
cdr3_nt: TGCGCCAGCACCGGACTAGCGGGGGGACAAGAGACCCAGTACTTC
v_call: TRBV5-1
clone_size: .
d_call: TRBD2
j_call: TRBJ2-5

cdr3_aa: CSTFKNTEAFF
cdr3_nt: TGCAGTACTTTCAAAAACACTGAAGCTTTCTTT
v_call: TRBV20-1
clone_size: few
d_call: .
j_call: TRBJ1-1

cdr3_aa: CASSPTLAGSQDTQYF
cdr3_nt: TGTGCCAGCTCACCAACACTAGCGGGCAGTCAAGATACGCAGTATTTT
v_call: TRBV18
clone_size: .
d_call: TRBD2
j_call: TRBJ2-3

cdr3_aa: CASSLRGGGSQPQHF
cdr3_nt: TGTGCCAGCAGCTTAAGAGGGGGCGGGAGTCAGCCCCAGCATTTT
v_call: TRBV7-2
clone_size: .
d_call: TRBD1
j_call: TRBJ1-5

cdr3_aa: CASSRGPWAGELFF
cdr3_nt: TGTGCCAGCAGCCGCGGCCCTTGGGCCGGGGAGCTGTTTTTT
v_call: TRBV5-6
clone_size: .
d_call: .
j_call: TRBJ2-2

cdr3_aa: CASLPGGTGYEQYF
cdr3_nt: TGTGCCAGCCTTCCTGGGGGGACGGGCTACGAGCAGTACTTC
v_call: TRBV6-2/TRBV6-3
clone_size: .
d_call: .
j_call: TRBJ2-7

cdr3_aa: CASSHRSGGNYGYTF
cdr3_nt: TGCGCCAGCAGCCACCGAAGTGGGGGGAACTATGGCTACACCTTC
v_call: TRBV4-1
clone_size: many
d_call: .
j_call: TRBJ1-2

cdr3_aa: CASSQDELVGDTQYF
cdr3_nt: TGTGCCAGCAGCCAAGATGAACTAGTGGGTGATACGCAGTATTTT
v_call: TRBV4-2
clone_size: .
d_call: .
j_call: TRBJ2-3

cdr3_aa: CASSLAGGRDTQYF
cdr3_nt: TGTGCCAGCAGTCTAGCGGGAGGCCGTGATACGCAGTATTTT
v_call: TRBV6-2/TRBV6-3
clone_size: many
d_call: TRBD2
j_call: TRBJ2-3

cdr3_aa: CASSPGGADTDTQYF
cdr3_nt: TGTGCCAGCAGTCCCGGGGGGGCCGACACAGATACGCAGTATTTT
v_call: TRBV28
clone_size: .
d_call: TRBD2
j_call: TRBJ2-3

cdr3_aa: CASSLPAGGFYEQYF
cdr3_nt: TGTGCCAGCAGCTTACCGGCAGGGGGATTCTACGAGCAGTACTTC
v_call: TRBV11-2
clone_size: once
d_call: TRBD1
j_call: TRBJ2-7

cdr3_aa: CASSPEGASYGYTF
cdr3_nt: TGTGCCAGCAGTCCCGAAGGGGCAAGTTATGGCTACACCTTC
v_call: TRBV27
clone_size: .
d_call: .
j_call: TRBJ1-2

cdr3_aa: CSASPPGPAYEQYF
cdr3_nt: TGCAGTGCTAGTCCACCGGGACCGGCCTACGAGCAGTACTTC
v_call: TRBV20-1
clone_size: many
d_call: .
j_call: TRBJ2-7

cdr3_aa: CASSDGTASSQETQYF
cdr3_nt: TGTGCCAGCAGCGATGGGACAGCCTCCTCCCAAGAGACCCAGTACTTC
v_call: TRBV9
clone_size: few
d_call: TRBD1
j_call: TRBJ2-5

cdr3_aa: CSASRLSTGELFF
cdr3_nt: TGCAGTGCTAGTCGTCTGAGCACCGGGGAGCTGTTTTTT
v_call: TRBV20-1
clone_size: few
d_call: .
j_call: TRBJ2-2

cdr3_aa: CASGLGNLYEQYF
cdr3_nt: TGTGCCAGCGGCCTTGGGAACCTATACGAGCAGTACTTC
v_call: TRBV7-9
clone_size: .
d_call: .
j_call: TRBJ2-7

cdr3_aa: CASSQEGGGENPEQYF
cdr3_nt: TGTGCCAGCAGCCAAGAGGGTGGAGGCGAGAACCCGGAGCAGTACTTC
v_call: TRBV3-1
clone_size: few
d_call: .
j_call: TRBJ2-7

cdr3_aa: CAISESSYNEQFF
cdr3_nt: TGTGCCATCAGTGAGAGCTCCTACAATGAGCAGTTCTTC
v_call: TRBV10-3
clone_size: many
d_call: .
j_call: TRBJ2-1

cdr3_aa: CASSLALAPYYGYTF
cdr3_nt: TGTGCCAGCAGCTTAGCGCTGGCCCCCTACTATGGCTACACCTTC
v_call: TRBV7-2
clone_size: .
d_call: .
j_call: TRBJ1-2

cdr3_aa: CSVIDSGHTGELFF
cdr3_nt: TGCAGCGTTATCGACAGTGGTCACACCGGGGAGCTGTTTTTT
v_call: TRBV29-1
clone_size: .
d_call: .
j_call: TRBJ2-2

cdr3_aa: CSAGGRAGYTF
cdr3_nt: TGCAGTGCTGGTGGTAGGGCCGGCTACACCTTC
v_call: TRBV20-1
clone_size: many
d_call: .
j_call: TRBJ1-2

cdr3_aa: CASSPTTGGQETQYF
cdr3_nt: TGTGCCAGCAGCCCCACTACAGGGGGCCAAGAGACCCAGTACTTC
v_call: TRBV5-4
clone_size: .
d_call: TRBD1
j_call: TRBJ2-5

cdr3_aa: CASSHGGFNNSPLHF
cdr3_nt: TGTGCCAGCAGCCACGGAGGATTTAATAATTCACCCCTCCACTTT
v_call: TRBV7-2
clone_size: few
d_call: .
j_call: TRBJ1-6

cdr3_aa: CASSLASGPFSYEQYF
cdr3_nt: TGCGCCAGCAGCTTGGCCAGCGGCCCTTTTTCCTACGAGCAGTACTTC
v_call: TRBV5-1
clone_size: .
d_call: .
j_call: TRBJ2-7

cdr3_aa: CSARPPGRISYEQYF
cdr3_nt: TGCAGTGCTAGGCCCCCGGGACGGATCTCCTACGAGCAGTACTTC
v_call: TRBV20-1
clone_size: few
d_call: .
j_call: TRBJ2-7

cdr3_aa: CASSSDRYGLLFF
cdr3_nt: TGTGCCAGCAGCTCGGACCGTTATGGGTTGCTGTTTTTT
v_call: TRBV7-2
clone_size: few
d_call: .
j_call: TRBJ2-2

cdr3_aa: CASTKRGREGKLFF
cdr3_nt: TGTGCCAGCACCAAGAGGGGCCGAGAGGGGAAACTGTTTTTT
v_call: TRBV6-1
clone_size: many
d_call: .
j_call: TRBJ1-4

cdr3_aa: CASSLNPGGEQYF
cdr3_nt: TGTGCCAGCAGCTTGAACCCAGGTGGCGAGCAGTACTTC
v_call: TRBV5-6
clone_size: .
d_call: .
j_call: TRBJ2-7

cdr3_aa: CASSLGREVTGELFF
cdr3_nt: TGCGCCAGCAGCTTAGGGCGGGAAGTCACCGGGGAGCTGTTTTTT
v_call: TRBV5-1
clone_size: .
d_call: .
j_call: TRBJ2-2